The subject of this entry is one TCR beta chain. As handled by the study authors: Counts of nucleated cells, estimated from reference gene primer amplification, were obtained. The table came from immunoSEQ multiplex PCR; TCRdb's copy has only in-frame clones and leaves some out. The DNA gave D and trimming, while V, J and clone size come from that table. The sample has some 460,000 clones, 75% to 90% seen once. This entry belongs to a study of blood T cell repertoires in COVID-19. Across the whole study: In each case, the material was cDNA or gDNA derived from T cells, B-cell-depleted T cells, or PBMCs.

Recruits, aged roughly 18 to 100 years, lived in some 25 US areas. The CDR3 runs to 16 residues. Trimming took off 0 bases at V and 9 bases at J, with 21 bases between the two ends. The V gene's germline CDR1 is SNHLY and CDR2 FYNNEI. The TCR sequence derives from a young woman who had recovered from COVID-19. The sample was PBMCs or T cells enriched from blood (not recorded which). The J gene is TRBJ2-7, the V gene TRBV2, with D perhaps TRBD1 (5 bases). CDR3 sequence (DNA): TGTGCCAGCAGTGAAGCCGAGATGAGACAGTCTACGAGGCAGTACTTC. Protein: CASSEAEMRQSTRQYF.